Sequencing of this T cell receptor beta chain was carried out in a study of blood T cells in healthy people across ages. Primed by a sample-barcoded 5' primer and a J-beta primer mix, a second PCR proceeded for roughly 6 to 12 cycles. TCRdb reprocessed the 5' RACE reads with MiXCR, giving one entry per CDR3 protein. The table shows 1,300,000 or so distinct CDR3 sequences, with approximately 63% occurring only once. Worth noting for this clonotype: Its antigen is not known.

Per germline, CDR1 MNHEY and CDR2 SMNVEV (reference sequence). The CDR3 covers 12 residues. General study results and limits: The recorded TCR beta diversity per million T cells decreased in a roughly linear manner with age. Without sorted subsets, naive and antigen-experienced compartments could not be conclusively compared.

This clonotype was obtained from a man between 18 and 35 years old in good health. Sequenced input: blood. The J gene is TRBJ2-5, the V gene TRBV27; no clear D. The assigned J gene may be wrong: the sequence end matches TRBJ2-7 better. The CDR3 DNA sequence: TGTGCCAGCAGTCTCCAGCCCCACGAGCAGTACTTC. It codes for CASSLQPHEQYF.